This TCR beta chain was obtained from a study of vaccination and CD4 T cells after COVID-19. Researchers used the Oncomine TCR Beta short-read assay to sequence DNA from cultured CD4+ T cells. TCRdb itself ran the PCR reads through MiXCR, one entry per CDR3 protein. The sample has about 15,000 distinct CDR3 sequences; around half are singletons. The V gene lost 5 bases and the J gene lost 4 bases, with 9 bases spanning the gap. CDR1 and CDR2 (germline): LNHDA, SQIVND (reference sequence). The CDR3 is made up of 12 amino acids. Described treatment: roughly 10-day PBMC culture with coronavirus spike peptide pools or control peptides (ViraFEST assay). This clonotype was counted only a few times. The antigen is undetermined.

The TCR sequence derives from a human donor who had recovered from COVID-19. Sequenced sample: CD4+ T cells from blood, cultured in vitro. The chain couples TRBV19 to TRBJ2-7, with D possibly being TRBD1 (6 bases). The CDR3 DNA reads as TGTGCCAGTAGTGCTGGACAGTACGAGCAGTACTTC. Protein: CASSAGQYEQYF.